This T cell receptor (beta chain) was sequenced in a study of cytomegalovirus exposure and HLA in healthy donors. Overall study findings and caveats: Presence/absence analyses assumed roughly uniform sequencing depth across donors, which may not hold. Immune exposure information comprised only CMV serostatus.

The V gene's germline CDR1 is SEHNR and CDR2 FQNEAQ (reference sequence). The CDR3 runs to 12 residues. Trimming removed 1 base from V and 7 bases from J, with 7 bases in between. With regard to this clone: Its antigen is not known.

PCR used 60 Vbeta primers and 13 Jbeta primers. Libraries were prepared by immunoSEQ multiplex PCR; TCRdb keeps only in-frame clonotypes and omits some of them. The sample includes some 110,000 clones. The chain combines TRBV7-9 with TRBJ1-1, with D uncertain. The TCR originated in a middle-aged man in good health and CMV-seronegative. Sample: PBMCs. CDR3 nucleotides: TGTGCCAGCAGCTTAGGAGGCAGTGAAGCTTTCTTT. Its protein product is CASSLGGSEAFF.